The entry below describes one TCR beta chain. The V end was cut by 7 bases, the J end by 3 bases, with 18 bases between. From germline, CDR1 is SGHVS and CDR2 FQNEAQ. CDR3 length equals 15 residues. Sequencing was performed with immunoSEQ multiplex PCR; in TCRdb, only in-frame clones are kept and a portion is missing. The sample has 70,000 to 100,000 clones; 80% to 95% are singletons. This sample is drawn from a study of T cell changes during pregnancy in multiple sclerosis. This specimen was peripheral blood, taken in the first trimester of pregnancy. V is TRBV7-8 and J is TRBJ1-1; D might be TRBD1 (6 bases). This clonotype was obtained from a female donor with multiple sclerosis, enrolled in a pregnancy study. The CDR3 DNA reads TGTGCCAGCACCAACCGGGGGGGGGCGGACACTGAAGCTTTCTTT. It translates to CASTNRGGADTEAFF. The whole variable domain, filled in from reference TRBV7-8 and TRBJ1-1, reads GAGVSQSPRYKVAKRGQDVALRCDPISGHVSLFWYQQALGQGPEFLTYFQNEAQLDKSGLPSDRFFAERPEGSVSTLKIQRTQQEDSAVYLCASTNRGGADTEAFFGQGTRLTVV.